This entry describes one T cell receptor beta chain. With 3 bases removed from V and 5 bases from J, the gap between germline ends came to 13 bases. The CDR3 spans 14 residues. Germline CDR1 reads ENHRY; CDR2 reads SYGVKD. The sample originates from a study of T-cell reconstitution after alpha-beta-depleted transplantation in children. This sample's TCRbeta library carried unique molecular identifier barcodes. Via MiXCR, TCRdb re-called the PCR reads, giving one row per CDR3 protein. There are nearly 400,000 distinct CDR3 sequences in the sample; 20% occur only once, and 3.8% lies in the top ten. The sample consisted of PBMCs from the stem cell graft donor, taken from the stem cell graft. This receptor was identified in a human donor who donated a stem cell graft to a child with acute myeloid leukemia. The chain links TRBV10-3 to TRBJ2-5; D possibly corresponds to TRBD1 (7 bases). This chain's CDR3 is CAISDLTGRETQYF. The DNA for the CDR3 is TGTGCCATCAGTGATCTGACAGGGAGGGAGACCCAGTACTTC.